This paragraph covers one T cell receptor beta chain sequence. The data derive from a study of blood T cell repertoires in COVID-19. Study information: From T cells, B-cell-depleted T cells, or PBMCs came the material, which was cDNA or gDNA.

TCRdb's copy holds only in-frame clones and misses some; the assay was immunoSEQ multiplex PCR. Of about 130,000 clones in the sample, approximately 85% were seen once. The V and J ends lost 2 bases and 2 bases respectively, with 12 bases between them. Germline loops: CDR1 GTSNPN, CDR2 SVGIG (reference sequence). There are 15 residues in the CDR3. The chain is built from TRBV30 and TRBJ2-2, with TRBD2 as a possible D gene (5 bases). The receptor was derived from a human donor in a cohort sampled during active COVID-19. Sequencing was performed on peripheral blood. CDR3 sequence reads: CAWSFSSGNTGELFF. The CDR3 coding sequence is TGTGCCTGGAGTTTCTCGAGCGGTAACACCGGGGAGCTGTTTTTT.